The TCR beta chain under discussion was sequenced for a study of T cells in Graves' hyperthyroidism and ophthalmopathy. This clonotype was seen at least ten times. From RNA transcripts, TCR beta CDR3 regions were amplified. HTBI primers were the set used in a first-round RT-PCR of the TCR CDR3. TCRdb reprocessed the multiplex PCR reads via MiXCR and lists one record per CDR3 protein. The table lists around 280,000 distinct CDR3 sequences, 13% of them singletons. Uncontrolled infection, other autoimmune disease, pregnancy or lactation led to exclusion. Sample collection date corresponds to first hyperthyroidism diagnosis, prior to any ophthalmopathy symptoms. 10 ml of fresh peripheral blood supplied the PBMCs. This TCR was sampled from a woman aged 25 to 39 with Graves' hyperthyroidism that later progressed to Graves' ophthalmopathy. What was sequenced was blood.

CDR3 DNA: TGTGCCAGCAGCTTAACGGGGTTCACAGATACGCAGTATTTT. Its translation is CASSLTGFTDTQYF. The genes are TRBV7-9 and TRBJ2-3; D is possibly TRBD2 (5 bases). The CDR3 covers 14 residues. Germline V CDR1 and CDR2: SEHNR, FQNEAQ (reference sequence). V was cut by 2 bases and J by 2 bases, with 8 bases left in between.